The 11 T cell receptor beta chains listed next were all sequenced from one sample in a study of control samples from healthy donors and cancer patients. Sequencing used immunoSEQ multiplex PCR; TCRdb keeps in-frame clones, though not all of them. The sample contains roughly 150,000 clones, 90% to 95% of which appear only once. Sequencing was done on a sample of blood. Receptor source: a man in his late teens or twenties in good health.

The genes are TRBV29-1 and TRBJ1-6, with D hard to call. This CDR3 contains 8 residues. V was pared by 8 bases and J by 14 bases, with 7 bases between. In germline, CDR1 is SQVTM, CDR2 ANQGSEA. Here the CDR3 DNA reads TGCAGCACGCAAACCCTCCACTTT. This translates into CSTQTLHF.

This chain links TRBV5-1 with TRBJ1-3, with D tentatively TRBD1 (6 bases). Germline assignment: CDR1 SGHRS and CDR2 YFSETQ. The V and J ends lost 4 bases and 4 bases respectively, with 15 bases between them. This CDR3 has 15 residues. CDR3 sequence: CASSPNRAIGNTIYF. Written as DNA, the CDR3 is TGCGCCAGCAGCCCAAACAGGGCTATCGGAAACACCATATATTTT.

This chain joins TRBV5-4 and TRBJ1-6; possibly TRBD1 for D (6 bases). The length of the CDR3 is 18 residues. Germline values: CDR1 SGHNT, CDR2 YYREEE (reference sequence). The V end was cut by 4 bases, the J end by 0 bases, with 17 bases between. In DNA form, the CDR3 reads TGTGCCAGCAGCAGGGGGGGAACTTCAAGCTCCTATAATTCACCCCTCCACTTT. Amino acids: CASSRGGTSSSYNSPLHF.

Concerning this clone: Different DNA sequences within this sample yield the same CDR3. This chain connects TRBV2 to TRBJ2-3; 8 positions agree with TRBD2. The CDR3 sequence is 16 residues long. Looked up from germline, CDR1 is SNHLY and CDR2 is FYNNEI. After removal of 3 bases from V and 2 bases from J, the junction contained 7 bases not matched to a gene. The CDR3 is CASSERAGGLTDTQYF. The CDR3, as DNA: TGTGCCAGCAGTGAGAGGGCGGGGGGACTCACAGATACGCAGTATTTT. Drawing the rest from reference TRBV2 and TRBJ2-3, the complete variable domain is EPEVTQTPSHQVTQMGQEVILRCVPISNHLYFYWYRQILGQKVEFLVSFYNNEISEKSEIFDDQFSVERPDGSNFTLKIRSTKLEDSAMYFCASSERAGGLTDTQYFGPGTRLTVL.

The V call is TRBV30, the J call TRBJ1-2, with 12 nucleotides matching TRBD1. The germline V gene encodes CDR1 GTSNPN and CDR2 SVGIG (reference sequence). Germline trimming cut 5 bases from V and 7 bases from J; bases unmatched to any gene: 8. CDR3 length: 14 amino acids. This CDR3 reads CAWAPGQGASGYTF. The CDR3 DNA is TGTGCCTGGGCTCCGGGACAGGGGGCTTCTGGCTACACCTTC.

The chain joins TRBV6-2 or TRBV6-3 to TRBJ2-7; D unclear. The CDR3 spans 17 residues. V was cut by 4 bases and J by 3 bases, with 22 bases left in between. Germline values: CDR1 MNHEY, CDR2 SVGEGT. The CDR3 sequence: CASSFPSSDPIDYEQYF. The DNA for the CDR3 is TGTGCCAGCAGTTTTCCTTCCTCCGACCCTATCGACTACGAGCAGTACTTC.

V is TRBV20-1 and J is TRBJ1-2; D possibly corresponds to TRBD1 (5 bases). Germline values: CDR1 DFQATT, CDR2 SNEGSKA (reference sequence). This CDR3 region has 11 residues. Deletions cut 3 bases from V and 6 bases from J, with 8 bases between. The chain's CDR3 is CSARGGNGYTF. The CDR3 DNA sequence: TGCAGTGCTAGGGGGGGGAATGGCTACACCTTC.

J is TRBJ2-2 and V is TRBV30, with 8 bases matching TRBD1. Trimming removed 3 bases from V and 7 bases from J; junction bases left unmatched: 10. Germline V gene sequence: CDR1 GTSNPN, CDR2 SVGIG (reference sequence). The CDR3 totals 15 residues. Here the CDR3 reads CAWSLGGQVFGELFF. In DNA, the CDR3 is TGTGCCTGGAGCTTGGGGGGACAGGTGTTCGGGGAGCTGTTTTTT.

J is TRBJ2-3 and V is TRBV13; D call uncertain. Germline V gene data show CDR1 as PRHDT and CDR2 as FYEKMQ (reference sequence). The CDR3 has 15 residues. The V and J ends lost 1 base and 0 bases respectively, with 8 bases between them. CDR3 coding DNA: TGTGCCAGCAGCTTAGAGCCCCATAGCACAGATACGCAGTATTTT. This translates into CASSLEPHSTDTQYF.

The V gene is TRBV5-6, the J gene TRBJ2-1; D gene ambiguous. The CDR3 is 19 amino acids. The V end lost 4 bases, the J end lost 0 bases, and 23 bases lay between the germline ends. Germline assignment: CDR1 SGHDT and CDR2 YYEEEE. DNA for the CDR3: TGTGCCAGCAGCCCCGTAGGCGGAGTGAAACTAAGCTCCTACAATGAGCAGTTCTTC. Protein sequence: CASSPVGGVKLSSYNEQFF.

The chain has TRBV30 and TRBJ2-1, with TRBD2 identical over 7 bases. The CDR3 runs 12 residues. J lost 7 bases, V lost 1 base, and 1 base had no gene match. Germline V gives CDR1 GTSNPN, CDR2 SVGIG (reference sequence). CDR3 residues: CAWSGGLNEQFF. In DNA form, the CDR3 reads TGTGCCTGGAGTGGGGGACTAAATGAGCAGTTCTTC.